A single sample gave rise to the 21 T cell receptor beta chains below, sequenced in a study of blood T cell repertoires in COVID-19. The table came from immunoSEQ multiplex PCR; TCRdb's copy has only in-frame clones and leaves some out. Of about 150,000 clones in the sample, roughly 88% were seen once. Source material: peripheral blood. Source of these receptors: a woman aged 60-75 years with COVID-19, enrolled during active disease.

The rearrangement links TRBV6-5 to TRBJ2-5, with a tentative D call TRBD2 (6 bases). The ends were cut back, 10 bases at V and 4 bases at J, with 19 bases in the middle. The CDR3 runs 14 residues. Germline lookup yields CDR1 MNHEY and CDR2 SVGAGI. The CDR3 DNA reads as TGTGCCACCCGCCTGGGTTACGGGGGAGAGACCCAGTACTTC. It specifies CATRLGYGGETQYF.

CDR3 in amino acids: CSVRRDRATDTQYF. Written as DNA, the CDR3 is TGCAGCGTCCGCCGGGACAGGGCCACAGATACGCAGTATTTT. V usage is TRBV29-1 and J usage is TRBJ2-3; 9 bases are a match to TRBD1. V trimming: 6 bases; J trimming: 2 bases; junction bases outside the gene matches: 6. This CDR3 is 14 amino acids long. Germline CDR1 reads SQVTM; CDR2 reads ANQGSEA.

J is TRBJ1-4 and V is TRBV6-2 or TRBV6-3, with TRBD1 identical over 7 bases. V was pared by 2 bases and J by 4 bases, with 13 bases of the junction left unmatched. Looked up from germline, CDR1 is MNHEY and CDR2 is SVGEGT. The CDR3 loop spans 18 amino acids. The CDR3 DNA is TGTGCCAGCAGTTACCTCCCCCGGGACAGTTCACTTAATGAAAAACTGTTTTTT. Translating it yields CASSYLPRDSSLNEKLFF.

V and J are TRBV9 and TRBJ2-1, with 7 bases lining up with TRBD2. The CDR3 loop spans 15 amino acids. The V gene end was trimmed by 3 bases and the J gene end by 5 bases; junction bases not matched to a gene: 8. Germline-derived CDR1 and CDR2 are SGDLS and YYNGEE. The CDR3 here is CASSASGTTHNEQFF. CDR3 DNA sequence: TGTGCCAGCAGCGCATCCGGGACTACCCACAATGAGCAGTTCTTC. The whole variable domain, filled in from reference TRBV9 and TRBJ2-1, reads DSGVTQTPKHLITATGQRVTLRCSPRSGDLSVYWYQQSLDQGLQFLIQYYNGEERAKGNILERFSAQQFPDLHSELNLSSLELGDSALYFCASSASGTTHNEQFFGPGTRLTVL.

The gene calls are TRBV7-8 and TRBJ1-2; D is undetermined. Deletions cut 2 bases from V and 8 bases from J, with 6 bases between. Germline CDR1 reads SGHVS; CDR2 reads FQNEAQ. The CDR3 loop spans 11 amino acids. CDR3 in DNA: TGTGCCAGCAGCTTAAGTGGCGGCTACACCTTC. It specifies CASSLSGGYTF. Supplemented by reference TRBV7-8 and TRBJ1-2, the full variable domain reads GAGVSQSPRYKVAKRGQDVALRCDPISGHVSLFWYQQALGQGPEFLTYFQNEAQLDKSGLPSDRFFAERPEGSVSTLKIQRTQQEDSAVYLCASSLSGGYTFGSGTRLTVV.

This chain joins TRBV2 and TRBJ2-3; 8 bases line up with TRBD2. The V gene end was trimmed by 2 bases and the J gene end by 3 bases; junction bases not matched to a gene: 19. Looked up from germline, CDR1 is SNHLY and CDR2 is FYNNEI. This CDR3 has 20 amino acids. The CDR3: CASSEPGGTRATAATDTQYF. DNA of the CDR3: TGTGCCAGCAGTGAACCGGGGGGGACTAGGGCAACCGCCGCGACAGATACGCAGTATTTT. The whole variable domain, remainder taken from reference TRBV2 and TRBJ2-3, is EPEVTQTPSHQVTQMGQEVILRCVPISNHLYFYWYRQILGQKVEFLVSFYNNEISEKSEIFDDQFSVERPDGSNFTLKIRSTKLEDSAMYFCASSEPGGTRATAATDTQYFGPGTRLTVL.

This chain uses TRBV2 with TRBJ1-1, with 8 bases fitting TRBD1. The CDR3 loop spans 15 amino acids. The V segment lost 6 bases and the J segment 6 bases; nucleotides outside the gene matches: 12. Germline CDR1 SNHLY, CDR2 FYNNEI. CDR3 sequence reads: CASREGTGGTSEAFF. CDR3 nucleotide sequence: TGTGCCAGCAGGGAGGGGACAGGAGGAACCTCTGAAGCTTTCTTT.

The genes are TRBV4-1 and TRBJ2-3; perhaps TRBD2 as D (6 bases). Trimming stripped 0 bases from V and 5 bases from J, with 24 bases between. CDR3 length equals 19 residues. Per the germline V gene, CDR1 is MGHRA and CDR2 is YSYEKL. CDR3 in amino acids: CASSQEITGLPNLLDTQYF. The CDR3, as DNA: TGCGCCAGCAGCCAAGAAATAACGGGACTCCCCAATCTCTTAGATACGCAGTATTTT.

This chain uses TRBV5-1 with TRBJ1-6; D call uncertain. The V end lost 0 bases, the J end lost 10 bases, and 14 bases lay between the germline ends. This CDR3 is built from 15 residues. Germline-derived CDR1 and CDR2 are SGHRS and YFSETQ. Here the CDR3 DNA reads TGCGCCAGCAGCTTGGGTGGCCCGCGGCAATCACCCCTCCACTTT. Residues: CASSLGGPRQSPLHF.

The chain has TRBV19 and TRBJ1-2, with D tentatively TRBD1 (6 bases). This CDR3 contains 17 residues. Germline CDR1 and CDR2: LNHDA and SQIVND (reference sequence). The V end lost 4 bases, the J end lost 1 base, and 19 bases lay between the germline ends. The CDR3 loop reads CASSTRRRGGGNYGYTF. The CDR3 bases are TGTGCCAGTAGTACGCGCCGGAGAGGGGGGGGTAACTATGGCTACACCTTC.

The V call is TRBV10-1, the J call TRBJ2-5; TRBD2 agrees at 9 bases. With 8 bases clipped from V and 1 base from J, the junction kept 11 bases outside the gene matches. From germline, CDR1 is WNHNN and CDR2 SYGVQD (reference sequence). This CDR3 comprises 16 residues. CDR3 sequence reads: CASGSIAGALQETQYF. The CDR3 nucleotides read TGCGCCAGCGGGAGTATAGCGGGGGCCCTCCAAGAGACCCAGTACTTC.

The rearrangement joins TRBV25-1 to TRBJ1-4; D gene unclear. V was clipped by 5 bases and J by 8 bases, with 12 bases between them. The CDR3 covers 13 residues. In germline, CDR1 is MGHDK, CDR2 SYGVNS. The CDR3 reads CASSPVEAEKLFF. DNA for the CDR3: TGTGCCAGCAGTCCCGTGGAGGCCGAAAAACTGTTTTTT.

The CDR3 DNA reads TGTGCCAGCAGCCCCACTCAGGGGGCCTACGAGCAGTACTTC. This sequence encodes CASSPTQGAYEQYF. The chain links TRBV7-3 to TRBJ2-7; 7 bases are shared with TRBD1. Germline V lookup: CDR1 SGHTA, CDR2 FQGTGA. This CDR3 contains 14 residues. V shed 5 bases and J 2 bases; nucleotides not matched to a gene: 6.

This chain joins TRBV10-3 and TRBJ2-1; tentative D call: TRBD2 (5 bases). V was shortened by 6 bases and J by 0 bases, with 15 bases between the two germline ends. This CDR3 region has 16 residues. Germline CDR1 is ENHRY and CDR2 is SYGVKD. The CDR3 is CAIRRGLMSSYNEQFF. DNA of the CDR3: TGTGCCATCAGGAGAGGGTTAATGAGCTCCTACAATGAGCAGTTCTTC.

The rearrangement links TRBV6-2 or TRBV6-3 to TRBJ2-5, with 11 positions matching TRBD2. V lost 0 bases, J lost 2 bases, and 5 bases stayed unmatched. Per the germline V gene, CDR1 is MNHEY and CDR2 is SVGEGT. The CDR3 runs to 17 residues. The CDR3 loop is CASSYSTSGVGQETQYF. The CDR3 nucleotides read TGTGCCAGCAGTTACTCGACTAGCGGGGTGGGGCAAGAGACCCAGTACTTC.

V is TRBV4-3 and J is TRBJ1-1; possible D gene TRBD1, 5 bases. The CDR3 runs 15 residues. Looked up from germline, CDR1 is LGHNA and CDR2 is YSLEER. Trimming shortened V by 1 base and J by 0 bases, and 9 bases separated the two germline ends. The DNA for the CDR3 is TGCGCCAGCAGCCAAGTAGGGGCCATGAACACTGAAGCTTTCTTT. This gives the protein CASSQVGAMNTEAFF.

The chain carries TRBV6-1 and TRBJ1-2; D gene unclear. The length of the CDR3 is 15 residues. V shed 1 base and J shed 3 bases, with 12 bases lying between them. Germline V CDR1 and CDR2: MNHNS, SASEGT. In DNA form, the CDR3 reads TGTGCCAGCAGTGAAGATTGGCATCTTGACTATGGCTACACCTTC. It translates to CASSEDWHLDYGYTF.

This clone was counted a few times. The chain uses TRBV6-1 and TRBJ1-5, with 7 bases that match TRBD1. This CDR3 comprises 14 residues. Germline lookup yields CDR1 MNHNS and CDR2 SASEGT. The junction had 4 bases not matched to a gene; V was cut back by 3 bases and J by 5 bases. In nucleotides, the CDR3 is TGTGCCAGCAGTGACAGGGGGGCGGATCAGCCCCAGCATTTT. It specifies CASSDRGADQPQHF.

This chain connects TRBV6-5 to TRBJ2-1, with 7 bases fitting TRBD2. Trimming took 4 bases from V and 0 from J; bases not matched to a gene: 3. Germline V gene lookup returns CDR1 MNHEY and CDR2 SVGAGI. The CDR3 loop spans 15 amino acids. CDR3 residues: CASSSSGPSYNEQFF. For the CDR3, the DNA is TGTGCCAGCAGTTCTAGCGGCCCCTCCTACAATGAGCAGTTCTTC.

This CDR3 reads CATSREQGRTNEKLFF. The CDR3 coding sequence is TGTGCCACCAGCAGAGAACAGGGAAGAACTAATGAAAAACTGTTTTTT. The chain couples TRBV15 to TRBJ1-4, with D maybe TRBD1 (6 bases). Germline values: CDR1 LNHNV, CDR2 YYDKDF (reference sequence). The CDR3 is made up of 16 amino acids. V dropped 0 bases and J dropped 1 base, with 9 bases sitting between them.

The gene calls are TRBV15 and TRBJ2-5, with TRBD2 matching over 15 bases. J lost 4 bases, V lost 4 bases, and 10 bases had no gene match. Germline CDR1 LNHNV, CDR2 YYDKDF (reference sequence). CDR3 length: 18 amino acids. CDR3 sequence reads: CATSTARGLAGGRETQYF. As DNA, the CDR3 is TGTGCCACCAGCACAGCACGTGGACTAGCGGGGGGGCGAGAGACCCAGTACTTC.